These 20 T cell receptor beta chains originate from one sample sequenced in a study of blood T cell repertoires in COVID-19. Method: immunoSEQ multiplex PCR; TCRdb's copy keeps in-frame clones and lacks some. In the table there are 350,000 to 400,000 clones, roughly 90% of which are singletons. The sequenced sample was PBMCs or T cells enriched from blood (not recorded which). Receptors originate from a woman between 25 and 40 years old with acute COVID-19.

The J gene is TRBJ2-7, the V gene TRBV19, with 7 bases fitting TRBD2. The junction had 0 bases not matched to a gene; V was cut back by 4 bases and J by 0 bases. The germline CDR1 and CDR2 sequences are LNHDA and SQIVND (reference sequence). The CDR3 is made up of 13 amino acids. DNA of the CDR3: TGTGCCAGTAGTAGGGGGGGCTCCTACGAGCAGTACTTC. It yields the protein CASSRGGSYEQYF. Supplemented by reference TRBV19 and TRBJ2-7, the full variable domain reads DGGITQSPKYLFRKEGQNVTLSCEQNLNHDAMYWYRQDPGQGLRLIYYSQIVNDFQKGDIAEGYSVSREKKESFPLTVTSAQKNPTAFYLCASSRGGSYEQYFGPGTRLTVT.

The CDR3 DNA reads as TGTGCCAGCAGCTCGACAGGGGTTTTTGGAAACACCATATATTTT. It yields the protein CASSSTGVFGNTIYF. V usage is TRBV7-2 and J usage is TRBJ1-3; 8 bases map to TRBD1. The CDR3 loop spans 15 amino acids. Germline V lookup: CDR1 SGHTA, CDR2 FQGNSA. V trimming: 4 bases; J trimming: 3 bases; junction bases outside the gene matches: 5.

This clone was found once. This chain uses TRBV5-1 with TRBJ2-1; 8 bases are a match to TRBD2. CDR1 and CDR2 from the germline V gene are SGHRS and YFSETQ. Trimming removed 0 bases from V and 7 bases from J; junction bases left unmatched: 9. The CDR3 is made up of 16 amino acids. The CDR3, as DNA: TGCGCCAGCAGCTTGGCCGGGACTAGGAGGATAAATGAGCAGTTCTTC. Protein: CASSLAGTRRINEQFF.

Turning to this clone: This CDR3 is also generated by other DNA sequences in the sample. The rearrangement uses TRBV18 and TRBJ1-2, with D possibly matching TRBD1 (6 bases). Trimming took off 3 bases at V and 2 bases at J, with 7 bases between the two ends. There are 13 residues in the CDR3. Per the germline V gene, CDR1 is KGHSH and CDR2 is LQKENI. The CDR3 reads CASSPDRNYGYTF. The CDR3 nucleotides are TGTGCCAGCTCACCTGACAGGAACTATGGCTACACCTTC.

The chain employs TRBV2 and TRBJ1-5; D is perhaps TRBD1 (5 bases). CDR3 length equals 14 residues. CDR1 SNHLY and CDR2 FYNNEI come from the germline V gene. Trimming left V 1 base short and J 7 bases short, with 11 bases between. This CDR3 reads CASSEGTAGQPQHF. As DNA, the CDR3 is TGTGCCAGCAGTGAAGGGACGGCAGGGCAGCCCCAGCATTTT.

The rearrangement uses TRBV2 and TRBJ2-3; no reliable D call. CDR1 and CDR2 from the germline V gene are SNHLY and FYNNEI. The CDR3 runs 14 residues. With 4 bases removed from V and 6 bases from J, the gap between germline ends came to 14 bases. CDR3 nucleotide sequence: TGTGCCAGCAGTGGGGCCTCCTCCCTGGATACGCAGTATTTT. The encoded protein is CASSGASSLDTQYF.

The V gene is TRBV19, the J gene TRBJ1-5, with 11 positions matching TRBD1. CDR3 length: 16 residues. With 6 bases clipped from V and 5 bases from J, the junction kept 9 bases outside the gene matches. The germline CDR1 and CDR2 sequences are LNHDA and SQIVND (reference sequence). The CDR3 DNA reads as TGTGCCAGTAGCCCCTCGGACAGGGGGCTGCATCAGCCCCAGCATTTT. Translated, it gives CASSPSDRGLHQPQHF.

The CDR3 sequence is CASRDVQGANTEAFF. The DNA for the CDR3 is TGTGCCAGCAGAGACGTACAGGGGGCGAACACTGAAGCTTTCTTT. The genes are TRBV2 and TRBJ1-1, with 9 nucleotides matching TRBD1. The CDR3 loop spans 15 amino acids. Losses at the gene ends were 6 bases for V and 1 base for J; bases not matched to a gene: 6. Germline CDR1 and CDR2: SNHLY and FYNNEI.

The chain links TRBV29-1 to TRBJ2-1; D is perhaps TRBD1 (6 bases). The CDR3 length is 11 residues. V shed 6 bases and J shed 10 bases, with 13 bases lying between them. Germline V gene lookup returns CDR1 SQVTM and CDR2 ANQGSEA. The CDR3 nucleotides are TGCAGCGTCGTTCTTGACAGGGAGCAGTTCTTC. Translating gives CSVVLDREQFF.

The chain employs TRBV5-6 and TRBJ2-1; 10 nucleotides line up with TRBD2. Germline loops: CDR1 SGHDT, CDR2 YYEEEE. This CDR3 comprises 16 residues. V dropped 3 bases and J dropped 2; count of bases not matched to a gene: 5. CDR3 DNA: TGTGCCAGCAGCTGGGCTAGCGGGGGCCCCTACAATGAGCAGTTCTTC. Its translation: CASSWASGGPYNEQFF.

The J gene is TRBJ1-5, the V gene TRBV18, with D perhaps matching TRBD1 (5 bases). This CDR3 region has 13 residues. Trimming stripped 3 bases from V and 11 bases from J, with 14 bases between. The germline gives CDR1 KGHSH, CDR2 LQKENI. CDR3 nucleotides: TGTGCCAGCTCACCGGAGGGCCGGGGGGCCCAGCATTTT. Translation gives CASSPEGRGAQHF.

V usage is TRBV6-6 and J usage is TRBJ1-5; TRBD1 is a possible D gene (6 bases). Germline lookup yields CDR1 MNHNY and CDR2 SVGAGI (reference sequence). V was pared by 1 base and J by 5 bases, with 15 bases between. This CDR3 has 16 amino acids. The CDR3 DNA is TGTGCCAGCAGTTACTTGCCCCGGGACAAGTATCAGCCCCAGCATTTT. Its translation is CASSYLPRDKYQPQHF.

This clone appeared a single time. The chain uses TRBV11-2 and TRBJ2-4; TRBD2 aligns across 11 bases. The CDR3 is 19 amino acids. Germline assignment: CDR1 SGHAT and CDR2 FQNNGV. With V trimmed by 0 bases and J by 0 bases, 7 bases remained unmatched. CDR3 DNA sequence: TGTGCCAGCAGCTTAGATACTAGCGGGGGTGAACTAGCCAAAAACATTCAGTACTTC. This translates into CASSLDTSGGELAKNIQYF.

The chain employs TRBV14 and TRBJ2-7; 10 bases are shared with TRBD2. The V gene's germline CDR1 is SGHDN and CDR2 FVKESK. The CDR3 loop spans 16 amino acids. The J segment lost 7 bases and the V segment lost 1 base, leaving 10 bases of the junction unmatched. The CDR3 loop reads CASSQVGSGGSWEQYF. CDR3 in DNA: TGTGCCAGCAGCCAAGTTGGTAGCGGGGGGAGTTGGGAGCAGTACTTC.

CDR3 sequence: CASSPEGSWAPNYGYTF. CDR3 coding DNA: TGTGCCAGCAGCCCGGAGGGGTCCTGGGCCCCTAACTATGGCTACACCTTC. The V call is TRBV5-6, the J call TRBJ1-2; weak D call: TRBD1 (5 bases). CDR1 SGHDT and CDR2 YYEEEE come from the germline V gene. The V and J ends lost 4 bases and 0 bases respectively, with 19 bases between them. CDR3 size: 17 residues.

This sequence joins TRBV15 and TRBJ2-6; D remains ambiguous. Germline CDR1 and CDR2: LNHNV and YYDKDF (reference sequence). V lost 10 bases to trimming and J lost 12 bases, with 13 bases between them. The CDR3 totals 11 residues. The CDR3 DNA sequence: TGTGCCAGACTGACCGACTCCGTCCTGACTTTC. It is translated as CARLTDSVLTF.

The V and J genes are TRBV5-5 and TRBJ1-1; unclear D gene. V was trimmed by 0 bases and J by 8 bases, leaving 5 bases between them. Germline values: CDR1 SGHKS, CDR2 YYEKEE (reference sequence). This CDR3 contains 11 residues. The CDR3 DNA reads as TGTGCCAGCAGCTTGGTACAGGAAGCTTTCTTT. Protein product: CASSLVQEAFF.

V and J are TRBV19 and TRBJ2-1; D unclear. The CDR3 covers 12 residues. Trimming took off 5 bases at V and 3 bases at J, with 5 bases between the two ends. Germline CDR1 is LNHDA and CDR2 is SQIVND (reference sequence). The DNA for the CDR3 is TGTGCCAGTAGTGATAGCTACAATGAGCAGTTCTTC. Its protein product is CASSDSYNEQFF.

The V call is TRBV30, the J call TRBJ2-7; D possibly corresponds to TRBD1 (5 bases). Trimming took off 0 bases at V and 3 bases at J, with 12 bases between the two ends. The CDR3 is 14 residues long. CDR1 GTSNPN and CDR2 SVGIG come from the germline V gene (reference sequence). The CDR3 reads CAWSVLGRVYEQYF. For the CDR3, the DNA is TGTGCCTGGAGTGTACTTGGCAGGGTCTACGAGCAGTACTTC.

This chain uses TRBV6-5 with TRBJ1-2; D might be TRBD1 (6 bases). The CDR3 contains 13 residues. Germline assignment: CDR1 MNHEY and CDR2 SVGAGI. Trimming pared 6 bases from V and 3 bases from J, leaving 11 bases between. CDR3 loop: CASSPGTYYGYTF. DNA for the CDR3: TGTGCCAGCAGCCCCGGGACATACTATGGCTACACCTTC.